This T cell receptor beta chain was recovered during a study of CD8+CD57+ T cells in acquired aplastic anemia (dated by TCRdb to the late 2010s). Background for the entire study: On average, sorted CD4+ and CD8+ cells yielded 3.2 ug of extracted DNA, with a range of about 0.17 to 27.4 ug. Study-wide conclusions, independent of this receptor: Around 30 CD8+ CDR3 sequences were found to be shared between patients and controls, but these sequences appeared to be highly expressed in patients and within the immunodominant clones of the patients. No significant difference in CD8+ Simpson's diversity was found between patients and healthy controls (P=0.060).

Ten or more counts support this clonotype. Its antigen specificity is not known. No clone much larger than this one lies a single base away; base qualities are absent. TCR beta VDJ combination and CDR3 sequence profiling used genomic DNA as the template. TCR repertoire sequencing was run on an Illumina HiSeq 2000. The original pipeline was this. TRBV/TRBJ rearrangement plots, CDR3 size and DJ length profiles, and Simpson's diversity index were used to evaluate the repertoires. The most abundant DNA sequence in the deep sequencing data was defined as the immunodominant clone. CDR3 amino acid sequences were checked for sharing across subjects and were also compared against the VDJdb database and published repertoires. The public reads were reanalyzed by TCRdb: fastp trimming at Q25, MiXCR alignment, in-frame beta chains only. Entries are consolidated by CDR3 protein sequence, retaining the most common genes and DNA. None of the V and J calls come from the authors' own analysis; TCRdb made them. Counted in this sample were some 290,000 distinct CDR3 sequences; approximately 56% of them appeared once. The ten most abundant clones make up less than 10% of the sample.

The study deep-sequenced TCR repertoires of sorted CD4+ and CD8+ blood T cells from severe aplastic anemia patients and healthy subjects. Ficoll-Paque density gradient centrifugation was used to isolate peripheral blood mononuclear cells. Before DNA extraction, CD4+ and CD8+ T cells were sorted by FACS or by magnetic beads. From its cysteine to its phenylalanine, the CDR3 spans 14 amino acids. Only the CDR3 DNA stays, 42 bases, in frame from base 1. The germline V gene provides CDR1 SGHRS and CDR2 YFSETQ. Unmatched junction bases come to 9, with V trimmed by 7 bases and J by 4 bases. The TCR comes from a human donor with severe aplastic anemia or a healthy control (not recorded which). The chain is made from TRBV5-1 and TRBJ1-1, with 8 bases in between that match TRBD1. Sequences were obtained from sorted CD4+, CD8+, or CD8+CD57+ T cells (not recorded which) from PBMCs. Read as DNA, the sequence is TGCGCCAGCTCTCAGGGGGCGCGGAGCACTGAAGCTTTCTTT. This sequence encodes CASSQGARSTEAFF.